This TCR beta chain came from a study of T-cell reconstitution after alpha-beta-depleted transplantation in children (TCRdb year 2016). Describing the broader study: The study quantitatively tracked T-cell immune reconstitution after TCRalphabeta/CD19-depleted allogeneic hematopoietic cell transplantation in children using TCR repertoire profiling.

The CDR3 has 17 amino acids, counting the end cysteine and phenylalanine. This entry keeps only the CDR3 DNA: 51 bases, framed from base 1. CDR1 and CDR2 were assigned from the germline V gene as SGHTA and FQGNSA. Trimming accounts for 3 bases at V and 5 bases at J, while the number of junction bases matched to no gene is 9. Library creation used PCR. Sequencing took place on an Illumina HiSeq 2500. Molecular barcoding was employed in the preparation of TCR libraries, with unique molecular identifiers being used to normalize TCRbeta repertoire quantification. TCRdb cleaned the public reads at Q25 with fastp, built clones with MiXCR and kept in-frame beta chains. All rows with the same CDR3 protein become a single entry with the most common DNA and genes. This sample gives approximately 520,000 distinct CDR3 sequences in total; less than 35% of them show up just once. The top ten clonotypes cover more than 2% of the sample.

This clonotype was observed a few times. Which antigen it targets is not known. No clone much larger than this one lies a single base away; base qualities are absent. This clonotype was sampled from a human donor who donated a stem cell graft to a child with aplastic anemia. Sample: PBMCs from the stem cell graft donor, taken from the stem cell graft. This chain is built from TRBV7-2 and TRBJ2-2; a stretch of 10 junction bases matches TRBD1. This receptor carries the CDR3 CASSLRTGGILTGELFF. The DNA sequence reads TGTGCCAGCAGCTTGCGGACAGGGGGGATCCTTACCGGGGAGCTGTTTTTT.